Listed below are T cell receptor beta chains from one sample, sequenced in a study of blood T cell repertoires in COVID-19. The method was immunoSEQ multiplex PCR; TCRdb's version includes in-frame clones alone and lacks a portion of them. The sample lists roughly 250,000 clones; about nine tenths were seen once. Sequences were obtained from peripheral blood. The receptors here all came from a woman in her 40s with acute or convalescent COVID-19. The CDR3 runs from the conserved cysteine through the conserved F or W. Fields, in order: D gene, V gene, J gene, clone size, CDR3 protein, CDR3 DNA. A D gene is named only where the DNA matches it firmly. Size values are once, few and many counts, or a class for expanded clones, and some rows have none.

NA,TRBV27,TRBJ1-1,NA,CATRPGAVNTEAFF,TGTGCCACCAGGCCAGGTGCCGTGAACACTGAAGCTTTCTTT
NA,TRBV14,TRBJ1-2,once,CASSLGGYYGYTF,TGTGCCAGCAGCCTCGGCGGCTACTATGGCTACACCTTC
NA,TRBV7-8,TRBJ2-1,NA,CASSQNTIPNNEQFF,TGTGCCAGCAGCCAAAACACGATTCCAAACAATGAGCAGTTCTTC
NA,TRBV7-9,TRBJ2-2,NA,CASSTRRGATGELFF,TGTGCCAGCAGCACCCGACGGGGGGCCACCGGGGAGCTGTTTTTT
TRBD1,TRBV9,TRBJ1-1,few,CASSFRTGLTEAFF,TGTGCCAGCAGCTTTCGGACAGGGTTGACTGAAGCTTTCTTT
NA,TRBV3-1/TRBV3-2,TRBJ2-1,NA,CASSKRARDKGYNEQFF,TGTGCCAGCAGCAAACGTGCCCGGGACAAGGGGTACAATGAGCAGTTCTTC
NA,TRBV30,TRBJ2-3,NA,CAWSVMGGTDTQYF,TGTGCCTGGAGTGTAATGGGGGGAACAGATACGCAGTATTTT
NA,TRBV5-1,TRBJ1-5,NA,CASSFEGGNQPQHF,TGCGCCAGCAGCTTTGAGGGCGGCAATCAGCCCCAGCATTTT
NA,TRBV6-5,TRBJ1-2,NA,CASTRLLINNYGYTF,TGTGCCAGCACCAGACTGCTGATTAATAACTATGGCTACACCTTC
NA,TRBV3-1/TRBV3-2,TRBJ2-3,NA,CASSHRGRTDTQYF,TGTGCCAGCAGCCACAGGGGGAGGACAGATACGCAGTATTTT
TRBD2,TRBV5-8,TRBJ2-5,NA,CASNPNGGAEETQYF,TGTGCCAGCAATCCCAACGGGGGGGCCGAGGAGACCCAGTACTTC
NA,TRBV6-2/TRBV6-3,TRBJ1-1,NA,CASSYSTVNTEAFF,TGTGCCAGCAGTTACTCGACTGTGAACACTGAAGCTTTCTTT
TRBD1,TRBV6-1,TRBJ1-2,few,CASSEVTGDLTSYGYTF,TGTGCCAGCAGTGAAGTGACAGGGGATTTGACTTCTTATGGCTACACCTTC
NA,TRBV10-3,TRBJ2-3,NA,CAIGEPPTDTQYF,TGTGCCATCGGTGAGCCTCCCACAGATACGCAGTATTTT
NA,TRBV2,TRBJ2-3,NA,CASISTGDTQYF,TGTGCCAGCATTTCGACCGGGGATACGCAGTATTTT
TRBD1,TRBV5-6,TRBJ1-1,NA,CASSAGTGSQAFF,TGTGCCAGCAGCGCTGGGACAGGGTCCCAAGCTTTCTTT
NA,TRBV30,TRBJ1-3,NA,CAWSLGASGSGNTIYF,TGTGCCTGGAGTCTAGGGGCGTCTGGCTCTGGAAACACCATATATTTT
TRBD1,TRBV25-1,TRBJ1-4,NA,CASSEGQGLPNEKLFF,TGTGCCAGCAGTGAGGGACAGGGTTTACCTAATGAAAAACTGTTTTTT
TRBD1,TRBV19,TRBJ1-1,NA,CASSIDPTGRTEAFF,TGTGCCAGTAGTATAGACCCGACAGGGCGGACTGAAGCTTTCTTT
NA,TRBV4-2,TRBJ1-1,few,CASSQESRPVLTEAFF,TGTGCCAGCAGCCAGGAGTCCCGACCCGTTCTCACTGAAGCTTTCTTT
NA,TRBV9,TRBJ1-1,NA,CASSVGGTSLSRRAFF,TGTGCCAGCAGCGTAGGTGGGACAAGCCTCTCCCGGAGGGCTTTCTTT
TRBD2,TRBV19,TRBJ2-1,NA,CASSRLAGGNNEQFF,TGTGCCAGTAGTCGACTAGCGGGGGGAAACAATGAGCAGTTCTTC
TRBD1,TRBV18,TRBJ2-3,NA,CASSPQPGDRSTDTQYF,TGTGCCAGCTCACCGCAGCCGGGGGACAGGAGCACAGATACGCAGTATTTT